What follows describes a single TCR beta chain. These data come from a study of blood T cell repertoires in COVID-19. Study summary: Sites across the United States, Italy and Spain contributed samples from acute and convalescent COVID-19. From T cells, B-cell-depleted T cells, or PBMCs came the material, which was cDNA or gDNA.

Some clones are missing from TCRdb's copy, which holds only in-frame ones; the method was immunoSEQ multiplex PCR. The table has roughly 170,000 clones, approximately 74% seen once; the top ten hold less than 3%. Sequenced sample: peripheral blood. This sequence originates from a woman over 75 with acute or convalescent COVID-19.

The CDR3 DNA reads TGTGCCAGCAGCCAACCCGGGGGAAGGGATGAAAAACTGTTTTTT. Protein product: CASSQPGGRDEKLFF. The genes are TRBV4-2 and TRBJ1-4, with D possibly TRBD1 on 5 matching bases. The CDR3 loop spans 15 amino acids. The germline gives CDR1 LGHNA, CDR2 YNFKEQ. Trimming pared 2 bases from V and 6 bases from J, leaving 13 bases between.